This entry lists 11 T cell receptor beta chains sequenced from one sample in a study of T cell responses to AZD1222 COVID-19 vaccine. Profiling relied on immunoSEQ multiplex PCR, and the TCRdb table lists in-frame clones only, not all of them. This table has fewer than 200,000 clones, approximately 91% appearing once. Sequenced here: peripheral blood, sampled on day 0 of AZD1222 vaccination. The receptors stem from an adult in good health.

With regard to this clone: At one boundary the junction diverges from the germline segment, which might be a read error. This rearrangement joins TRBV28 to TRBJ2-7, with 12 bases that match TRBD2. Germline values: CDR1 MDHEN, CDR2 SYDVKM. This CDR3 contains 11 residues. CDR3 residues: CASGLLAGGNF. In nucleotides, the CDR3 is TGTGCCAGCGGGTTACTAGCGGGGGGTAACTTC. The entire variable domain, with the rest obtained from reference TRBV28 and TRBJ2-7, is as follows: DVKVTQSSRYLVKRTGEKVFLECVQDMDHENMFWYRQDPGLGLRLIYFSYDVKMKEKGDIPEGYSVSREKKERFSLILESASTNQTSMYLCASGLLAGGNFGPGTRLTVT.

V is TRBV5-1 and J is TRBJ2-1; D ambiguous. Germline loops: CDR1 SGHRS, CDR2 YFSETQ. This CDR3 comprises 16 residues. Deletions cut 1 base from V and 0 bases from J, with 11 bases between. In nucleotides, the CDR3 is TGCGCCAGCAGCTTGACAGCCCCGAGCTCCTACAATGAGCAGTTCTTC. Translated, it gives CASSLTAPSSYNEQFF.

The rearrangement links TRBV27 to TRBJ2-7, with D hard to call. The germline V and J ends were trimmed by 6 bases and 5 bases, with 14 bases remaining between them. The V gene's germline CDR1 is MNHEY and CDR2 SMNVEV (reference sequence). The CDR3 runs 13 residues. CDR3 loop: CASRVSGSDEQYF. CDR3 DNA: TGTGCCAGCAGAGTGTCGGGTTCGGACGAGCAGTACTTC.

V and J are TRBV6-6 and TRBJ1-6; no clear D gene. The CDR3 loop spans 16 amino acids. The V and J ends lost 6 bases and 0 bases respectively, with 12 bases between them. Germline lookup yields CDR1 MNHNY and CDR2 SVGAGI (reference sequence). CDR3: CASRGSASSYNSPLHF. The CDR3 nucleotides are TGTGCCAGCAGGGGTTCCGCAAGCTCCTATAATTCACCCCTCCACTTT.

This clone was seen a single time. J is TRBJ1-6 and V is TRBV5-6; the D is unclear. The CDR3 covers 12 residues. Germline V gene sequence: CDR1 SGHDT, CDR2 YYEEEE. Trimming removed 4 bases at V and 12 bases at J, with 11 bases between. Here the CDR3 DNA reads TGTGCCAGCAGCGACGAGGGCAGACCCCTCCACTTT. It translates to CASSDEGRPLHF.

The chain couples TRBV11-2 to TRBJ1-6; the D is unclear. The CDR3 is 17 residues long. From germline, CDR1 is SGHAT and CDR2 FQNNGV. Trimming left V 2 bases short and J 0 bases short, with 11 bases between. The CDR3 here is CASSLWEGISYNSPLHF. DNA for the CDR3: TGTGCCAGCAGCTTATGGGAGGGAATCTCCTATAATTCACCCCTCCACTTT.

V is TRBV6-5 and J is TRBJ1-3; D is uncertain. V lost 11 bases to trimming and J lost 4 bases, with 12 bases between them. The germline gives CDR1 MNHEY, CDR2 SVGAGI. This CDR3 has 12 amino acids. Here the CDR3 DNA reads TGTGCCGCAACAGCTGACGGAAACACCATATATTTT. Translated: CAATADGNTIYF.

This chain links TRBV7-2 with TRBJ2-1, with D hard to call. Trimming removed 9 bases from V and 0 bases from J, with 12 bases in between. The germline gives CDR1 SGHTA, CDR2 FQGNSA. The CDR3 has 14 residues. As DNA, the CDR3 is TGTGCCAGTTCGAGTTTAGGCTCCTACAATGAGCAGTTCTTC. This gives the protein CASSSLGSYNEQFF.

The sample holds one count of this clone. This chain links TRBV9 with TRBJ1-1; the D is unclear. The CDR3 is 16 amino acids. Deletions cut 4 bases from V and 6 bases from J, with 22 bases between. CDR1 and CDR2 (germline): SGDLS, YYNGEE. The CDR3 region is CASSHTKDLGSAEAFF. The CDR3 coding sequence is TGTGCCAGCAGCCATACGAAAGATCTCGGTAGCGCTGAAGCTTTCTTT.

The V and J genes are TRBV27 and TRBJ1-6; tentative D call: TRBD1 (5 bases). CDR1 is MNHEY and CDR2 is SMNVEV in the germline V gene (reference sequence). Trimming pared 3 bases from V and 6 bases from J, leaving 12 bases between. This CDR3 spans 15 amino acids. CDR3 DNA sequence: TGTGCCAGCAGTTTTTCCGGGGCCACTAATTCACCCCTCCACTTT. Its protein is CASSFSGATNSPLHF.

The DNA for the CDR3 is TGCGCCAGCAGCGAGACAGGGAAAGGGAATTCACCCCTCCACTTT. Protein: CASSETGKGNSPLHF. The chain joins TRBV5-1 to TRBJ1-6; TRBD1 matches 7 bases. V dropped 4 bases and J dropped 7; count of bases not matched to a gene: 8. CDR1 is SGHRS and CDR2 is YFSETQ in the germline V gene. The CDR3 length is 15 residues. The full variable domain, rest sourced from reference TRBV5-1 and TRBJ1-6, is KAGVTQTPRYLIKTRGQQVTLSCSPISGHRSVSWYQQTPGQGLQFLFEYFSETQRNKGNFPGRFSGRQFSNSRSEMNVSTLELGDSALYLCASSETGKGNSPLHFGNGTRLTVT.